This TCR beta chain was profiled in a study of T cell repertoires in urothelial bladder cancer. Germline loops: CDR1 SGHTA, CDR2 FQGNSA. Trimming shortened V by 5 bases and J by 3 bases, and 14 bases separated the two germline ends. This CDR3 has 15 residues. Points from the study as a whole: One T-cell clone reached up to roughly 15% of carcinoma infiltrating lymphocytes.

This clone was detected only once. Its antigen is unidentified. Data came from immunoSEQ multiplex PCR; TCRdb stores just in-frame clones and leaves some out. The repertoire holds over 10,000 clones, with 66% as singletons. The source material was tumor-infiltrating cells from bladder cancer. This receptor was obtained from a human donor with urothelial carcinoma. This chain connects TRBV7-2 to TRBJ1-5; TRBD1 is a possible D gene (5 bases). The CDR3 loop is CASSQTRDNNQPQHF. CDR3 in DNA: TGTGCCAGCAGCCAAACCAGGGATAACAATCAGCCCCAGCATTTT.